The TCR beta chain described here comes from a study of CD8 T cells in ankylosing spondylitis. Findings of the study overall: A motif of 7 to 9 highly homologous TCR beta variants was seen as apparently characteristic of ankylosing spondylitis blood.

This clonotype was seen ten or more times. Its antigen is currently unknown. From germline, CDR1 is SGHRS and CDR2 YFSETQ. Trimming cost V 3 bases and J 6 bases; bases outside gene matches: 14. The CDR3 spans 19 residues. TCRdb used MiXCR to reprocess the 5' RACE reads, holding one entry per CDR3 protein. The sample includes 150,000 to 200,000 distinct CDR3 sequences, 11% of them seen just once. This sequence was found in a male donor with ankylosing spondylitis or in good health (not recorded which). The sequencing input was blood, either unsorted or a sorted T cell fraction (not recorded which). The chain uses TRBV5-1 and TRBJ2-3, with 15 bases fitting TRBD2. In DNA form, the CDR3 reads TGCGCCAGCAGCTCGTCGGGACTAGCGGGGGGACCGGGGCTGGATACGCAGTATTTT. It encodes CASSSSGLAGGPGLDTQYF.